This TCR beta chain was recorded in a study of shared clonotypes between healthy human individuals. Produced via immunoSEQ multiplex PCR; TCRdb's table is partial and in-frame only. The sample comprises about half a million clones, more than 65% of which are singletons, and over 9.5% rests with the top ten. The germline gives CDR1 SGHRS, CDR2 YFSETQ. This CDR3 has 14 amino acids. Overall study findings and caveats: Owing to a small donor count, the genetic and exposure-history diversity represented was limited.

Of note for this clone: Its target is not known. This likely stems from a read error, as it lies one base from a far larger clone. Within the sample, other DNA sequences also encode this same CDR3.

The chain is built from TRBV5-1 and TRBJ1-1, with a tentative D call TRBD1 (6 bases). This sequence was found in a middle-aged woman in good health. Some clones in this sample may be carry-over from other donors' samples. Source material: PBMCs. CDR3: CASSRLTGNTEAFF. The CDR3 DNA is TGCGCTAGCAGCAGGCTGACAGGGAACACTGAAGCTTTCTTT.